The present entry profiles one T cell receptor beta chain with its context. Per the original methods: The assay estimated nucleated cells by amplifying reference gene primers. Generated by immunoSEQ multiplex PCR, the TCRdb table keeps only in-frame clones and is missing some. That table supplies the V and J calls and clone size; D and trimming were determined from the DNA. The sample yields around 200,000 clones, approximately 87% seen once. These data come from a study of blood T cell repertoires in COVID-19. On the study more broadly: There were acute and convalescent COVID-19 samples, and they came from the United States, Italy and Spain. PBMCs, B-cell-depleted T cells, or T cells provided the cDNA or gDNA that made up the material.

The CDR3 is made up of 13 amino acids. V dropped 6 bases and J dropped 3; count of bases not matched to a gene: 1. Germline V gives CDR1 SEHNR, CDR2 FQNEAQ (reference sequence). The sequence was collected from an older man with active or convalescent COVID-19. Sequenced: peripheral blood. The chain carries TRBV7-9 and TRBJ2-5; 10 bases are a match to TRBD1. DNA of the CDR3: TGTGCCAGCAGGACAGGGGGCAAAGAGACCCAGTACTTC. Amino acid sequence: CASRTGGKETQYF.